This record looks at one T cell receptor beta chain sequence and its context. Its antigen is not identified. These data belong to a study of cytomegalovirus exposure and HLA in healthy donors. At the level of the study: Membership in the Caucasian-associated ancestry cluster was found for around 85% of almost 400 genotyped donors.

PCR was performed using 60 Vbeta and 13 Jbeta primers. The method was immunoSEQ multiplex PCR; TCRdb's version includes in-frame clones alone and lacks a portion of them. The table lists about 140,000 clones, around three quarters of them singletons. Germline-derived CDR1 and CDR2 are MNHEY and SVGAGI. The CDR3 length is 14 residues. Trimming at V came to 6 bases and at J to 7 bases, leaving 5 bases not matched to a gene. Study-wide points: The likely explanation for a cluster of highly shared sequence variants was sequencing artifact.

The chain uses TRBV6-5 and TRBJ1-3, with 11 bases identical to TRBD1. This TCR was recovered from a man aged 40-49 years in good health and CMV-seropositive. The sample was PBMCs. The CDR3 loop reads CASSYRDRGNTIYF. The CDR3 nucleotides read TGTGCCAGCAGCTACCGGGACAGGGGGAACACCATATATTTT.